What follows describes a single TCR beta chain. This sample stems from a study of blood T cell repertoires in COVID-19. The germline V gene has CDR1 SGHDT and CDR2 YYEEEE. There are 16 residues in the CDR3. V was cut by 3 bases and J by 2 bases, with 15 bases left in between. Profiling relied on immunoSEQ multiplex PCR, and the TCRdb table lists in-frame clones only, not all of them. The table lists about 270,000 clones, approximately 88% of them singletons, with 2% to 2.5% in the top ten. Sequenced: peripheral blood. The chain combines TRBV5-6 with TRBJ2-1; TRBD2 might be the D (7 bases). This receptor was obtained from a man aged 45-60 years with acute or convalescent COVID-19. The CDR3 region is CASSWGPGGPYNEQFF. The CDR3 DNA follows: TGTGCCAGCAGCTGGGGACCGGGGGGCCCCTACAATGAGCAGTTCTTC. The whole variable domain, filled in from reference TRBV5-6 and TRBJ2-1, reads DAGVTQSPTHLIKTRGQQVTLRCSPKSGHDTVSWYQQALGQGPQFIFQYYEEEERQRGNFPDRFSGHQFPNYSSELNVNALLLGDSALYLCASSWGPGGPYNEQFFGPGTRLTVL.